The rows below give T cell receptor beta chains drawn from one sample of a study of identical twins. In TCRdb, the 5' RACE reads were re-called with MiXCR into one record per CDR3 protein. The sample includes a few hundred thousand distinct CDR3 sequences, less than 20% seen only once; the top ten take roughly an eighth. What was sequenced was naive T cells sorted from blood. All receptors come from a man aged 50 to 59 in good health. Each CDR3 is given with its conserved first and last residue. The D gene is left open where the match is weak. Size is stated for part of the rows, as once, few or many counts, or as a class when the clone is expanded.

TRBJ2-7	-	TRBV7-2	many	TGTGCCAGCAGCGCCCGACAGGGAGGGGCCGAGCAGTACTTC	CASSARQGGAEQYF
TRBJ2-7	TRBD2	TRBV12-3/TRBV12-4	few	TGTGCCAGCAGCCAGGGACTAAGCTACGAGCAGTACTTC	CASSQGLSYEQYF
TRBJ2-3	TRBD2	TRBV20-1	many	TGCAGTGCTGTCCCCCGACTAGCTATCACAGATACGCAGTATTTT	CSAVPRLAITDTQYF
TRBJ2-7	TRBD1	TRBV20-1	many	TGCAGTGCTAGGGAGCAGGACAGGCCCGACTACGAGCAGTACTTC	CSAREQDRPDYEQYF
TRBJ2-2	TRBD2	TRBV10-2	-	TGCGCCAGCAGTGAGCCGATATCTAGCGGGAGGGCCTTCGGGGAGCTGTTTTTT	CASSEPISSGRAFGELFF
TRBJ2-7	-	TRBV29-1	-	TGCAGCGTAGGGGGAGGGGGGGTTTACGAGCAGTACTTC	CSVGGGGVYEQYF
TRBJ2-1	-	TRBV6-2/TRBV6-3	many	TGTGCCAGCACTACGTTAATTCGGATCAGCGGCTCCTACAATGAGCAGTTCTTC	CASTTLIRISGSYNEQFF
TRBJ2-7	-	TRBV7-8	many	TGTGCCAGCAGCTTGGGGCGGGGTATTCCCTACGAGCAGTACTTC	CASSLGRGIPYEQYF
TRBJ2-5	TRBD2	TRBV28	-	TGTGCCAGCAGTTTTGAAGCGGGAGGAGGGAAGGAGACCCAGTACTTC	CASSFEAGGGKETQYF
TRBJ2-7	-	TRBV4-3	-	TGCGCCAGCAGCCAAGATCTGGGGGGCCGGGGCGAGCAGTACTTC	CASSQDLGGRGEQYF
TRBJ2-5	TRBD1	TRBV20-1	few	TGCAGTGCTAGTATGGGGTTGAGGGGGCCGGCCGAGACCCAGTACTTC	CSASMGLRGPAETQYF
TRBJ2-4	-	TRBV24-1	few	TGTGCCACCAGTGAAGGGAGTAGGGACATTCAGTACTTC	CATSEGSRDIQYF
TRBJ2-1	TRBD1	TRBV6-1	many	TGTGCCAGCAGAGCCGGGACAGGGAGCTTCGGTGAGCAGTTCTTC	CASRAGTGSFGEQFF
TRBJ1-6	-	TRBV6-2/TRBV6-3	-	TGTGCCAGCAGTGAGACGGACTCACCCCTCCACTTT	CASSETDSPLHF
TRBJ1-2	-	TRBV4-1	few	TGCGCCAGCAGCCAAGCGCCGACCGGGACCAGCTTCGGGGGCTACACCTTC	CASSQAPTGTSFGGYTF
TRBJ2-3	-	TRBV3-1	few	TGTGCCAGCAGCCAGGCCCAGGGTATAGATACGCAGTATTTT	CASSQAQGIDTQYF
TRBJ2-3	TRBD2	TRBV4-3	-	TGCGCCAGCAGCCAAGATCGGACTAGATTAACAGATACGCAGTATTTT	CASSQDRTRLTDTQYF
TRBJ1-2	-	TRBV4-3	many	TGCGCCAGCAGCCAAGATGGAGGGGGTCACGGCTACACCTTC	CASSQDGGGHGYTF
TRBJ2-3	-	TRBV29-1	-	TGCAGCATCGCAGCAGAGACAGATACGCAGTATTTT	CSIAAETDTQYF
TRBJ2-7	-	TRBV6-6	-	TGTGCCAGCAGTTACTCGACTCTCTACGAGCAGTACTTC	CASSYSTLYEQYF
TRBJ2-2	-	TRBV11-2	few	TGTGCCAGCAGCTATAAAGGAGCCGGGGAGCTGTTTTTT	CASSYKGAGELFF
TRBJ2-5	-	TRBV7-2	many	TGTGCCAGCAGCTTAGCGGGGGCGGAGGAGACCCAGTACTTC	CASSLAGAEETQYF
TRBJ2-7	TRBD1	TRBV14	many	TGTGCCAGCAGCCGGATACAATTCGACAGGGCGGCGGAGCAGTACTTC	CASSRIQFDRAAEQYF
TRBJ1-4	-	TRBV5-1	-	TGCGCCAGCAGCTTCGGTGCTAATGAAAAACTGTTTTTT	CASSFGANEKLFF
TRBJ2-1	-	TRBV19	once	TGTGCCAGTAGTATAGATTCGGGCCGTCGGATCAATGAGCAGTTCTTC	CASSIDSGRRINEQFF
TRBJ2-7	-	TRBV5-1	many	TGCGCCAGCAGCTTTGGCGGACAGAGCTCCTACGAGCAGTACTTC	CASSFGGQSSYEQYF
TRBJ2-7	TRBD2	TRBV12-3/TRBV12-4	-	TGTGCCAGCAGTTTTTTGACTAGCGGGAGGTCCCCCTCTCGGAACGAGCAGTACTTC	CASSFLTSGRSPSRNEQYF
TRBJ2-7	-	TRBV29-1	many	TGCAGCGTCTACGCCTCACTAGACGAGCAGTACTTC	CSVYASLDEQYF
TRBJ2-1	TRBD2	TRBV20-1	-	TGCAGTGCGAATGCGGGACTAGTGGTCTACAATGAGCAGTTCTTC	CSANAGLVVYNEQFF
TRBJ2-5	-	TRBV24-1	many	TGTGCCACCAGTGACCCCACCGAGATTTTGGAGACCCAGTACTTC	CATSDPTEILETQYF
TRBJ1-1	TRBD1	TRBV4-1	many	TGCGCCAGCAGCCGGTCCGGGACAGGGTACACTGAAGCTTTCTTT	CASSRSGTGYTEAFF
TRBJ2-6	-	TRBV4-1	many	TGCGCCAGCAGCCCCGAACGGGGATCGCCCGCTGGCTTCTCTGGGGCCAACGTCCTGACTTTC	CASSPERGSPAGFSGANVLTF
TRBJ2-7	TRBD2	TRBV20-1	few	TGCAGTGCTAGTCCTAACGGGACTAGCGAAGACGAGCAGTACTTC	CSASPNGTSEDEQYF
TRBJ1-1	-	TRBV27	-	TGTGCCAGCAGCCCCTCTCGACGGGAGTCCCTGAACACTGAAGCTTTCTTT	CASSPSRRESLNTEAFF
TRBJ2-2	-	TRBV7-9	-	TGTGCCAGCAGCTCATACAGGGACACCGGGGAGCTGTTTTTT	CASSSYRDTGELFF
TRBJ2-3	TRBD2	TRBV20-1	few	TGCAGTGCTAGAGATTCGAGCGGGAGCGCAGATACGCAGTATTTT	CSARDSSGSADTQYF
TRBJ2-3	-	TRBV5-4	many	TGTGCCAGCAGCTCCTTCAGTAATACAGATACGCAGTATTTT	CASSSFSNTDTQYF
TRBJ2-1	-	TRBV20-1	many	TGCAGTGCTAGAGAGACCCCGACCAATGAGCAGTTCTTC	CSARETPTNEQFF
TRBJ2-1	TRBD2	TRBV12-3/TRBV12-4	few	TGTGCCAGCAGTTTAGGGGTAGCGGGATTTCGGCAGTTCTTC	CASSLGVAGFRQFF
TRBJ1-2	TRBD1	TRBV20-1	few	TGCAGTGCTAGACCCACAGGGGTCTATGGCTACACCTTC	CSARPTGVYGYTF
TRBJ1-1	TRBD1	TRBV20-1	-	TGCAGTGCTGGGGACAGCTTTAACCCTGAAGCTTTCTTT	CSAGDSFNPEAFF
TRBJ1-4	-	TRBV4-3	-	TGCGCCAGCAGCCAAGTCGGGCGCACAATGAACGAAAAACTGTTTTTT	CASSQVGRTMNEKLFF